The 32 T cell receptor beta chains below come from one sample, sequenced in a study of cytomegalovirus exposure and HLA in healthy donors. Use of 60 Vbeta and 13 Jbeta primers characterized the PCR. Only in-frame clones appear in the TCRdb table, and some are missing; sequencing was by immunoSEQ multiplex PCR. The table records under 200,000 clones, around four fifths of them present only once. Sequenced material: PBMCs. Receptors originate from a young man in good health and CMV-seronegative.

This clone was seen once. The gene calls are TRBV5-5 and TRBJ1-5; 7 bases are shared with TRBD1. The CDR3 runs to 15 residues. The V segment lost 3 bases and the J segment 2 bases; nucleotides outside the gene matches: 5. Germline V CDR1 and CDR2: SGHKS, YYEKEE (reference sequence). The CDR3 sequence: CASSSGTGGNQPQHF. The CDR3 DNA is TGTGCCAGCAGCTCTGGTACAGGGGGCAATCAGCCCCAGCATTTT.

The sample holds a few counts of this clone. CDR3 in amino acids: CASSDTASTDTQYF. The CDR3, as DNA: TGTGCCAGCAGTGATACTGCTAGCACAGATACGCAGTATTTT. The gene calls are TRBV2 and TRBJ2-3; D gene uncertain. Germline assignment: CDR1 SNHLY and CDR2 FYNNEI. V was pared by 3 bases and J by 0 bases, with 7 bases between. The CDR3 spans 14 residues.

In its sample, this clone was seen once. The rearrangement links TRBV28 to TRBJ2-7; D is uncertain. This CDR3 has 11 residues. CDR1 is MDHEN, CDR2 SYDVKM, per germline. The V and J ends lost 6 bases and 2 bases respectively, with 5 bases between them. The CDR3 DNA is TGTGCCAGCAGCGTAACCTACGAGCAGTACTTC. Protein: CASSVTYEQYF.

The gene calls are TRBV6-5 and TRBJ2-5; 7 nucleotides match TRBD1. With the DNA end fitting TRBJ2-7 better, the J assignment may be wrong. Germline V gene data show CDR1 as MNHEY and CDR2 as SVGAGI. This CDR3 region has 14 residues. The CDR3 coding sequence is TGTGCCAGCAGACCCCGGGACAGAGCCTCCGAGCAGTACTTC. It yields the protein CASRPRDRASEQYF.

The chain combines TRBV11-2 with TRBJ2-1; a possible D gene is TRBD1 (6 bases). The CDR3 has 16 amino acids. Trimming stripped 0 bases from V and 2 bases from J, with 11 bases between. Germline loops: CDR1 SGHAT, CDR2 FQNNGV. CDR3 nucleotide sequence: TGTGCCAGCAGCTTAGATCATCAGGGGCCCTACAATGAGCAGTTCTTC. The encoded protein is CASSLDHQGPYNEQFF.

The chain couples TRBV7-2 to TRBJ2-1; a weak D match, TRBD2 (6 bases). The CDR3 is made up of 18 amino acids. The V gene lost 6 bases and the J gene lost 0 bases, with 21 bases spanning the gap. Germline V lookup: CDR1 SGHTA, CDR2 FQGNSA. CDR3 bases: TGTGCCAGCAGGGGGCCCGGGGGTAGCGAATACTCCTACAATGAGCAGTTCTTC. It encodes CASRGPGGSEYSYNEQFF.

The rearrangement uses TRBV15 and TRBJ1-3; the match to TRBD1 covers 8 bases. V lost 1 base to trimming and J lost 2 bases; unmatched junction nucleotides: 4. The CDR3 spans 16 residues. Germline CDR1 is LNHNV and CDR2 is YYDKDF (reference sequence). This CDR3 reads CATSRGQGAPGNTIYF. CDR3 DNA: TGTGCCACCAGCAGAGGCCAGGGGGCCCCTGGAAACACCATATATTTT. Using reference TRBV15 and TRBJ1-3 for the parts outside the CDR3, the full variable domain is DAMVIQNPRYQVTQFGKPVTLSCSQTLNHNVMYWYQQKSSQAPKLLFHYYDKDFNNEADTPDNFQSRRPNTSFCFLDIRSPGLGDTAMYLCATSRGQGAPGNTIYFGEGSWLTVV.

This sequence joins TRBV19 and TRBJ1-2; D gene uncertain. Trimming took 7 bases from V and 4 from J, leaving 13 bases between them. CDR1 LNHDA and CDR2 SQIVND come from the germline V gene (reference sequence). The CDR3 has 13 amino acids. CDR3 in DNA: TGTGCCAGTACAAACACCGGGATCTATGGCTACACCTTC. Residues: CASTNTGIYGYTF.

The chain uses TRBV14 and TRBJ1-5; no clear D. Germline V lookup: CDR1 SGHDN, CDR2 FVKESK. Trimming removed 1 base from V and 9 bases from J, with 10 bases in between. This CDR3 is 13 amino acids long. CDR3 nucleotide sequence: TGTGCCAGCAGCCAAGCAATCTCGGGGCCCCAGCATTTT. It specifies CASSQAISGPQHF.

V is TRBV27 and J is TRBJ2-1, with D uncertain. The CDR3 is 13 residues long. Trimming stripped 5 bases from V and 6 bases from J, with 11 bases between. CDR1 MNHEY and CDR2 SMNVEV come from the germline V gene (reference sequence). The CDR3, as DNA: TGTGCCAGCAGTACTTCTACGGGCAATGAGCAGTTCTTC. Protein sequence: CASSTSTGNEQFF.

A single count supports this clone. The CDR3 protein is CASSQGTGIGTDTQYF. The DNA for the CDR3 is TGTGCCAGTAGTCAAGGGACAGGGATTGGCACAGATACGCAGTATTTT. The chain employs TRBV19 and TRBJ2-3; 9 bases are a match to TRBD1. The CDR3 runs 16 residues. The V gene's germline CDR1 is LNHDA and CDR2 SQIVND (reference sequence). J was trimmed by 1 base and V by 5 bases; bases with no gene match: 7.

This chain links TRBV6-5 with TRBJ1-4; 7 bases map to TRBD1. In germline, CDR1 is MNHEY, CDR2 SVGAGI. The CDR3 contains 15 residues. Trimming took 2 bases from V and 4 from J; bases not matched to a gene: 4. For the CDR3, the DNA is TGTGCCAGCAGTTACGGGACAGCTGATAATGAAAAACTGTTTTTT. It codes for CASSYGTADNEKLFF.

The chain couples TRBV30 to TRBJ2-7, with D uncertain. Per the germline V gene, CDR1 is GTSNPN and CDR2 is SVGIG (reference sequence). The CDR3 covers 12 residues. V lost 0 bases and J 1 base, leaving 4 bases between the germline ends. CDR3 sequence reads: CAWSVTSYEQYF. The CDR3 DNA reads TGTGCCTGGAGTGTAACATCCTACGAGCAGTACTTC.

The chain has TRBV5-1 and TRBJ2-1; D is unclear. Per germline, CDR1 SGHRS and CDR2 YFSETQ. This CDR3 region has 15 residues. Trimming pared 1 base from V and 9 bases from J, leaving 17 bases between. The CDR3 region has the DNA TGCGCCAGCAGCTTGACCCCTGAAGAAGCATCTGAGCAGTTCTTC. Its protein is CASSLTPEEASEQFF.

This chain joins TRBV4-1 and TRBJ2-6, with 8 nucleotides matching TRBD1. Germline values: CDR1 MGHRA, CDR2 YSYEKL. The V segment lost 0 bases and the J segment 0 bases; nucleotides outside the gene matches: 7. CDR3 length: 19 amino acids. This CDR3 reads CASSQEGRDRTSGANVLTF. Here the CDR3 DNA reads TGCGCCAGCAGCCAAGAAGGACGGGACAGGACCTCTGGGGCCAACGTCCTGACTTTC.

The chain is built from TRBV19 and TRBJ2-2, with unresolved D. This CDR3 has 14 amino acids. Trimming cost V 1 base and J 1 base, with 4 bases left between them. Germline loops: CDR1 LNHDA, CDR2 SQIVND (reference sequence). CDR3 DNA: TGTGCCAGTAGTATAGGACTGAACACCGGGGAGCTGTTTTTT. Translated, it gives CASSIGLNTGELFF.

The CDR3 reads CASSYSFAGGMDTQYF. The CDR3 DNA reads TGTGCCAGCAGTTACTCTTTCGCGGGAGGAATGGATACGCAGTATTTT. The V and J genes are TRBV6-5 and TRBJ2-3; 8 bases agree with TRBD2. The CDR3 sequence is 16 residues long. The V gene's germline CDR1 is MNHEY and CDR2 SVGAGI. V was clipped by 0 bases and J by 6 bases; unmatched bases: 8.

The chain is built from TRBV9 and TRBJ2-7; possibly TRBD2 for D (6 bases). Germline assignment: CDR1 SGDLS and CDR2 YYNGEE. The germline V and J ends were trimmed by 3 bases and 2 bases, with 12 bases remaining between them. CDR3 length equals 14 residues. In DNA, the CDR3 is TGTGCCAGCAGCGGAGGCGGGGTCACCTACGAGCAGTACTTC. Its protein is CASSGGGVTYEQYF.

The chain links TRBV30 to TRBJ2-7; no clear D gene. This CDR3 spans 13 amino acids. Trimming left V 7 bases short and J 0 bases short, with 13 bases between. Germline values: CDR1 GTSNPN, CDR2 SVGIG (reference sequence). DNA for the CDR3: TGTGCCTCGAATATGCGGAGCTCCTACGAGCAGTACTTC. It specifies CASNMRSSYEQYF.

The chain recombines TRBV7-3 with TRBJ2-3; possibly TRBD2 for D (9 bases). This CDR3 comprises 16 residues. Trimming pared 5 bases from V and 1 base from J, leaving 16 bases between. The germline gives CDR1 SGHTA, CDR2 FQGTGA. CDR3 in DNA: TGTGCCAGCAGCCAGGGGGCGGGGGGGGGCACAGATACGCAGTATTTT. Translated, it gives CASSQGAGGGTDTQYF.

The rearrangement joins TRBV5-1 to TRBJ1-6; a possible D gene is TRBD1 (5 bases). Between the trimmed V and J ends, which lost 0 bases and 7 bases, there was a span of 8 bases. The CDR3 has 14 residues. Germline V gene sequence: CDR1 SGHRS, CDR2 YFSETQ. The CDR3 DNA sequence: TGCGCCAGCAGCTTGGCAGGGCGCAATTCACCCCTCCACTTT. This encodes CASSLAGRNSPLHF.

The chain employs TRBV21-1 and TRBJ1-5. TRBV21-1 is recorded as a pseudogene. The CDR3 loop spans 13 amino acids. Here the CDR3 DNA reads TGTGCCAACCTACTGGACTGGAATCAGCCCCAGCATTTT. It encodes CANLLDWNQPQHF.

The rearrangement joins TRBV2 to TRBJ2-1, with 11 bases matching TRBD2. Germline trimming cut 3 bases from V and 7 bases from J; bases unmatched to any gene: 11. Germline lookup yields CDR1 SNHLY and CDR2 FYNNEI. The CDR3 extends over 17 amino acids. The CDR3: CASSDGEGLAGGNEQFF. CDR3 bases: TGTGCCAGCAGTGACGGTGAAGGACTAGCGGGTGGAAATGAGCAGTTCTTC. Full variable domain (outside the CDR3, taken from reference TRBV2 and TRBJ2-1): EPEVTQTPSHQVTQMGQEVILRCVPISNHLYFYWYRQILGQKVEFLVSFYNNEISEKSEIFDDQFSVERPDGSNFTLKIRSTKLEDSAMYFCASSDGEGLAGGNEQFFGPGTRLTVL.

The chain links TRBV7-9 to TRBJ2-1; D may be TRBD1 (5 bases). This CDR3 comprises 15 residues. Germline V gene lookup returns CDR1 SEHNR and CDR2 FQNEAQ (reference sequence). Trimming removed 4 bases from V and 3 bases from J, with 13 bases in between. CDR3 sequence reads: CASSYLTDSYNEQFF. The CDR3 nucleotides are TGTGCCAGCAGCTACTTGACAGACAGCTACAATGAGCAGTTCTTC.

The chain has TRBV7-2 and TRBJ2-3; TRBD1 matches at 9 bases. Per germline, CDR1 SGHTA and CDR2 FQGNSA. V lost 1 base, J lost 0 bases, and 2 bases stayed unmatched. The CDR3 consists of 16 residues. The CDR3 protein is CASSLVGTGSTDTQYF. CDR3 nucleotide sequence: TGTGCCAGCAGCTTAGTGGGGACAGGGAGCACAGATACGCAGTATTTT.

J is TRBJ2-1 and V is TRBV7-9, with 12 bases identical to TRBD2. V shed 4 bases, J shed 5 bases, and the junction held 6 bases outside the gene matches. The CDR3 sequence is 16 residues long. Germline V gene lookup returns CDR1 SEHNR and CDR2 FQNEAQ (reference sequence). CDR3 region: CASSSGTSGLNNEQFF. DNA for the CDR3: TGTGCCAGCAGCTCCGGGACTAGCGGGCTTAACAATGAGCAGTTCTTC.

The chain employs TRBV6-5 and TRBJ2-1; no clear D. Germline V lookup: CDR1 MNHEY, CDR2 SVGAGI. The CDR3 is 16 amino acids. The V end was cut by 0 bases, the J end by 8 bases, with 17 bases between. The CDR3 spells CASSYSLSAVGHEQFF. The CDR3 DNA follows: TGTGCCAGCAGTTACTCGTTGAGTGCGGTCGGCCATGAGCAGTTCTTC.

The rearrangement uses TRBV5-8 and TRBJ1-5, with 7 bases that match TRBD1. Germline V gives CDR1 SGHTS, CDR2 YDEGEE. The CDR3 has 16 amino acids. With V trimmed by 0 bases and J by 5 bases, 8 bases remained unmatched. The DNA for the CDR3 is TGTGCCAGCAGCTTGGGACAGGGTACCTTCTATCAGCCCCAGCATTTT. As protein: CASSLGQGTFYQPQHF.

The chain has TRBV7-3 and TRBJ1-2; no clear D gene. This CDR3 is built from 14 residues. V was cut by 5 bases and J by 4 bases, with 14 bases left in between. CDR1 and CDR2 (germline): SGHTA, FQGTGA. The CDR3 DNA sequence: TGTGCCAGCAGCGCTAGTGCGGATAGCTATGGCTACACCTTC. It encodes CASSASADSYGYTF.

The chain combines TRBV5-1 with TRBJ1-4, with 7 positions matching TRBD1. The CDR3 loop spans 14 amino acids. V was clipped by 0 bases and J by 6 bases; unmatched bases: 2. Germline V gives CDR1 SGHRS, CDR2 YFSETQ. The CDR3 sequence is CASSLGTGYEKLFF. The CDR3 DNA reads TGCGCCAGCAGCTTGGGGACAGGCTATGAAAAACTGTTTTTT. Complete variable domain (other parts from reference TRBV5-1 and TRBJ1-4): KAGVTQTPRYLIKTRGQQVTLSCSPISGHRSVSWYQQTPGQGLQFLFEYFSETQRNKGNFPGRFSGRQFSNSRSEMNVSTLELGDSALYLCASSLGTGYEKLFFGSGTQLSVL.

This clone was observed a few times. The V gene is TRBV6-6, the J gene TRBJ1-3, with D possibly matching TRBD1 (5 bases). The V gene's germline CDR1 is MNHNY and CDR2 SVGAGI (reference sequence). This CDR3 contains 16 residues. V lost 5 bases and J 1 base, leaving 15 bases between the germline ends. CDR3 DNA: TGTGCCAGCAGTAATGCGGGACTCGAATCTGGAAACACCATATATTTT. It codes for CASSNAGLESGNTIYF.

The chain is built from TRBV5-8 and TRBJ1-1; perhaps TRBD1 as D (5 bases). V was shortened by 0 bases and J by 4 bases, with 10 bases between the two germline ends. Germline V gene lookup returns CDR1 SGHTS and CDR2 YDEGEE. This CDR3 is 14 amino acids long. The CDR3 protein is CASSLAGEGTEAFF. The CDR3 DNA sequence: TGTGCCAGCAGCTTGGCGGGGGAGGGCACTGAAGCTTTCTTT.